These 5 T cell receptor beta chains share one sample of origin, sequenced in a study of blood T cell repertoires in COVID-19. Profiling relied on immunoSEQ multiplex PCR, and the TCRdb table lists in-frame clones only, not all of them. The data contain approximately 220,000 clones, about four fifths of them seen just once; the ten biggest clones take up nearly 5%. What was sequenced was PBMCs or T cells enriched from blood (not recorded which). The receptors come from a woman aged 45-60 years who had been exposed to COVID-19.

About this clone itself: This same CDR3 is encoded by further DNA sequences in the sample. This chain uses TRBV10-3 with TRBJ2-7, with 8 bases that match TRBD2. After removal of 4 bases from V and 4 bases from J, the junction contained 3 bases not matched to a gene. This CDR3 has 13 residues. Germline V gene sequence: CDR1 ENHRY, CDR2 SYGVKD. CDR3 amino acids: CAISGTGGYEQYF. The CDR3 DNA sequence: TGTGCCATCAGTGGAACGGGGGGGTACGAGCAGTACTTC.

The gene calls are TRBV12-3 or TRBV12-4 and TRBJ1-1; D is unresolved. V was clipped by 4 bases and J by 5 bases, with 8 bases between them. The CDR3 totals 12 residues. CDR3 amino acids: CASSSRSTEAFF. CDR3 DNA: TGTGCCAGCAGTTCCCGGAGTACTGAAGCTTTCTTT.

This clone was recorded once. This chain uses TRBV18 with TRBJ1-1; D call uncertain. The CDR3 consists of 16 residues. Germline-derived CDR1 and CDR2 are KGHSH and LQKENI. V lost 3 bases, J lost 4 bases, and 18 bases lay in between. This chain's CDR3 is CASSPSPQELGTEAFF. As DNA, the CDR3 is TGTGCCAGCTCACCCTCCCCCCAGGAATTGGGCACTGAAGCTTTCTTT.

This rearrangement joins TRBV21-1 to TRBJ1-1. TRBV21-1 is tagged as a pseudogene. This CDR3 spans 15 amino acids. The CDR3: CASSKAGGVNTEAFF. CDR3 nucleotides: TGTGCCAGCAGCAAAGCCGGAGGGGTGAACACTGAAGCTTTCTTT.

The rearrangement uses TRBV18 and TRBJ1-3; 9 nucleotides align to TRBD1. Looked up from germline, CDR1 is KGHSH and CDR2 is LQKENI. Trimming cost V 3 bases and J 8 bases; bases outside gene matches: 8. This CDR3 has 15 amino acids. CDR3 region: CASSPTGGKEYTIYF. The CDR3 region has the DNA TGTGCCAGCTCACCGACAGGGGGGAAGGAATACACCATATATTTT.